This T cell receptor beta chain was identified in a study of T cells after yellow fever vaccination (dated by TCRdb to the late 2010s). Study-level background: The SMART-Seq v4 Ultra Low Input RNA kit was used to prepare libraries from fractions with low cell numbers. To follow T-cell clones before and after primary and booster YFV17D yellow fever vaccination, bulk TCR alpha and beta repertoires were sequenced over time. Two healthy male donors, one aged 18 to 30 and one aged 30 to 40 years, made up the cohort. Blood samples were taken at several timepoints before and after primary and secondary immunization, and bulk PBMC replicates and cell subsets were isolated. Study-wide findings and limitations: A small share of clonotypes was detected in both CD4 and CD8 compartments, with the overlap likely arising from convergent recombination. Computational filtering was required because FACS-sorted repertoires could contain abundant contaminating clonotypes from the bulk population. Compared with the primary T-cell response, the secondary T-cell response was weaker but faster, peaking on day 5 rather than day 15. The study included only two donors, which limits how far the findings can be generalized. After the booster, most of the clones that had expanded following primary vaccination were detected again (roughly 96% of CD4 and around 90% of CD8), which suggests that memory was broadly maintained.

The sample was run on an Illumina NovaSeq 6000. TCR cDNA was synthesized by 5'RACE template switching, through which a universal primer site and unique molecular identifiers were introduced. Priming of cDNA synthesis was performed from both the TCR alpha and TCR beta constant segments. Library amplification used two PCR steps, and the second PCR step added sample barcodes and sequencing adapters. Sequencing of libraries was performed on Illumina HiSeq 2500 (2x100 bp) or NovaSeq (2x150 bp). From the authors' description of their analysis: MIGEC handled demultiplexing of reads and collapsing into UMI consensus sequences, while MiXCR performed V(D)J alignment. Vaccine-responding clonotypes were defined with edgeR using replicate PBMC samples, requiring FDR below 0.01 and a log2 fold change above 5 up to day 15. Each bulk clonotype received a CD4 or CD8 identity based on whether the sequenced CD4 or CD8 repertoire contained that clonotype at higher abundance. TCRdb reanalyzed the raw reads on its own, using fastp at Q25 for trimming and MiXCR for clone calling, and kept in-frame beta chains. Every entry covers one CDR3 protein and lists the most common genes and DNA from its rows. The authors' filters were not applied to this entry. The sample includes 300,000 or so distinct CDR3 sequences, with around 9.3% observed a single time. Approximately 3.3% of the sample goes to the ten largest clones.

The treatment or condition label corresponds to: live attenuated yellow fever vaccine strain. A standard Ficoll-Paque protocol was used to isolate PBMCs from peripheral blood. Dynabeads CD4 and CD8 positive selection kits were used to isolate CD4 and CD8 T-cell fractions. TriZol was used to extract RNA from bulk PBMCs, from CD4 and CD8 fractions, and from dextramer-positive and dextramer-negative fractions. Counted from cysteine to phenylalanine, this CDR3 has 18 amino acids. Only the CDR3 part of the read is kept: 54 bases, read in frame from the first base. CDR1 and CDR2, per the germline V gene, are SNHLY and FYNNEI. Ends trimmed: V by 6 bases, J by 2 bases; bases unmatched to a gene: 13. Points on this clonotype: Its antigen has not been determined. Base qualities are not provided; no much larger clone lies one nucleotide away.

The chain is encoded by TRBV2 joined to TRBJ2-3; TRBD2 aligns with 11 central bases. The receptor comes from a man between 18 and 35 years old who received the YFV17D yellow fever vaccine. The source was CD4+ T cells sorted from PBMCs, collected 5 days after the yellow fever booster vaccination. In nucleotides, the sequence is TGTGCCAGCAGAGACGAAACCCTAGCGGGGGGCCTCACAGATACGCAGTATTTT. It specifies CASRDETLAGGLTDTQYF.